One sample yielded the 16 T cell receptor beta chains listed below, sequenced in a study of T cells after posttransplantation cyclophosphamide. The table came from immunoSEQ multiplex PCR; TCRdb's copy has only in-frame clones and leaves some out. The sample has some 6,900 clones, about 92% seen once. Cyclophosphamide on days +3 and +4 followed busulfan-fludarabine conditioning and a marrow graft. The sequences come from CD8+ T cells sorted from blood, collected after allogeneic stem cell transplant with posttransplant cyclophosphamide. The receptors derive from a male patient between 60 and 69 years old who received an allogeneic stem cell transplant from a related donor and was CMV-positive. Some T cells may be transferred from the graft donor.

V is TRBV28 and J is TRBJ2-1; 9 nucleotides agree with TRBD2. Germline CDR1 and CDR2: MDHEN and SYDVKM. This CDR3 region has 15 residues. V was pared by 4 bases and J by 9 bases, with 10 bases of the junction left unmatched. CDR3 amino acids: CASSSGAGGLVEQFF. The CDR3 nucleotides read TGTGCCAGCAGTTCTGGGGCGGGGGGGCTAGTTGAGCAGTTCTTC.

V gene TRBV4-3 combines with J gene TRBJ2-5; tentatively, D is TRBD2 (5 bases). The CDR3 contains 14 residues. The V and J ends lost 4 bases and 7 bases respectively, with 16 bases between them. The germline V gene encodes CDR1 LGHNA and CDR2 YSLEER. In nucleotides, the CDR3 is TGCGCCAGCAGCCTAGCAGTGGACCGGGGGACCCAGTACTTC. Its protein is CASSLAVDRGTQYF.

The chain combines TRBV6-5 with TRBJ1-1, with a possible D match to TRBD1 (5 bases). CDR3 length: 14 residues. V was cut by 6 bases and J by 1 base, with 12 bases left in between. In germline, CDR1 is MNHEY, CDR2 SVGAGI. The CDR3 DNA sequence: TGTGCCAGCAGGTTGACAGCCTCGAACACTGAAGCTTTCTTT. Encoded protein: CASRLTASNTEAFF.

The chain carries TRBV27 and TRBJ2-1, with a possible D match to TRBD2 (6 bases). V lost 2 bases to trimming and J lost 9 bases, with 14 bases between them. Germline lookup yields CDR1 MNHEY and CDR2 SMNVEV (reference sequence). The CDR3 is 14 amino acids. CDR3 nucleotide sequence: TGTGCCAGCAGTTTAGTGGCGGTGGGGGGTGAGCAGTTCTTC. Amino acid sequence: CASSLVAVGGEQFF.

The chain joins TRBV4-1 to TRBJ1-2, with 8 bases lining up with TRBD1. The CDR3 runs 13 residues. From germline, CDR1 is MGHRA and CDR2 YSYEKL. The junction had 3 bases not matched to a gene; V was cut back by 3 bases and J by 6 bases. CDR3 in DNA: TGCGCCAGCAGCCATGGGACAGGAAATGGCTACACCTTC. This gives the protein CASSHGTGNGYTF.

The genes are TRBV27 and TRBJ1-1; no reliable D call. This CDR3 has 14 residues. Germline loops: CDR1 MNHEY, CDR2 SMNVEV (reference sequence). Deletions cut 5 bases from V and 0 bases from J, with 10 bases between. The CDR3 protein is CASSPGPLNTEAFF. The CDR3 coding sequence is TGTGCCAGCAGTCCAGGTCCCTTGAACACTGAAGCTTTCTTT.

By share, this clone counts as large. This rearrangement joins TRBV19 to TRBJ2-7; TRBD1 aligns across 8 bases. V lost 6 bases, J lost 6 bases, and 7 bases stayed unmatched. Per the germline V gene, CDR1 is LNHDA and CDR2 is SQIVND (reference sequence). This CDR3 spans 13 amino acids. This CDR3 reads CASSSTGESEQYF. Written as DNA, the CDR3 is TGTGCCAGTAGCTCGACAGGGGAAAGCGAGCAGTACTTC.

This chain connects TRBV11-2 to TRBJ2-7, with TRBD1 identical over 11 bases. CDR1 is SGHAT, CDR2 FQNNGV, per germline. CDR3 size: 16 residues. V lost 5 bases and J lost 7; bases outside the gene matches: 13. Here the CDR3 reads CASSHYAGQGVEEQYF. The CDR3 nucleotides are TGTGCCAGCAGCCATTACGCGGGACAGGGGGTGGAAGAGCAGTACTTC.

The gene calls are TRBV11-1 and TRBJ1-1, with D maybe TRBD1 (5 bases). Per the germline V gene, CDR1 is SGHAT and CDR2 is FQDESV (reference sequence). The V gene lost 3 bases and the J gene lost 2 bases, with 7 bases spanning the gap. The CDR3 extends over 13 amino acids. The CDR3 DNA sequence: TGTGCCAGCAGCTTCAGGGCCAACACTGAAGCTTTCTTT. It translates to CASSFRANTEAFF.

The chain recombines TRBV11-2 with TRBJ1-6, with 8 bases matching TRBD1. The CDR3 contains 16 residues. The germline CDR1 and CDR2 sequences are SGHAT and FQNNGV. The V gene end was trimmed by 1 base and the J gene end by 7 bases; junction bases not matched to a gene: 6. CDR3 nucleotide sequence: TGTGCCAGCAGCTTAGTCATGACAGGGGTCAATTCACCCCTCCACTTT. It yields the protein CASSLVMTGVNSPLHF.

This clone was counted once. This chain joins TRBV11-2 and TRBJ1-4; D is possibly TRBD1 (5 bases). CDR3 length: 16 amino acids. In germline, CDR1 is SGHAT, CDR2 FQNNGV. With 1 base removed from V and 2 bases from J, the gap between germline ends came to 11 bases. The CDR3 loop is CASSLVVGGTNEKLFF. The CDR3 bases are TGTGCCAGCAGCTTAGTAGTCGGGGGGACTAATGAAAAACTGTTTTTT.

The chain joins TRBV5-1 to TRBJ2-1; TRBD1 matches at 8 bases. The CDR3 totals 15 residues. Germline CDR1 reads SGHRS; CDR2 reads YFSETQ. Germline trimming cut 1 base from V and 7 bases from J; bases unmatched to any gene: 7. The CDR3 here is CASSLISRQGNEQFF. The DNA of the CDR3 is TGCGCCAGCAGCTTGATTTCCCGACAGGGGAATGAGCAGTTCTTC.

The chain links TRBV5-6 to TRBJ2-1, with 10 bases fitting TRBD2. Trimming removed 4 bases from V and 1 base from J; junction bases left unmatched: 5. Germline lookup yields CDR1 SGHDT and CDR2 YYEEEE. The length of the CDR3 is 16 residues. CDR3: CASSPRAGGSYNEQFF. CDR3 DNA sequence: TGTGCCAGCAGCCCCCGAGCGGGGGGGTCCTACAATGAGCAGTTCTTC. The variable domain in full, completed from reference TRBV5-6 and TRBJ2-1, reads DAGVTQSPTHLIKTRGQQVTLRCSPKSGHDTVSWYQQALGQGPQFIFQYYEEEERQRGNFPDRFSGHQFPNYSSELNVNALLLGDSALYLCASSPRAGGSYNEQFFGPGTRLTVL.

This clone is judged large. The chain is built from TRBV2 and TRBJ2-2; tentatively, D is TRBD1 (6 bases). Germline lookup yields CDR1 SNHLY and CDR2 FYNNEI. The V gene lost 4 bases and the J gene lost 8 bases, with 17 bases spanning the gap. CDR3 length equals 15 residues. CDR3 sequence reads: CASSAGTKAPGELFF. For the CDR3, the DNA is TGTGCCAGCAGTGCCGGGACAAAGGCCCCGGGGGAGCTGTTTTTT.

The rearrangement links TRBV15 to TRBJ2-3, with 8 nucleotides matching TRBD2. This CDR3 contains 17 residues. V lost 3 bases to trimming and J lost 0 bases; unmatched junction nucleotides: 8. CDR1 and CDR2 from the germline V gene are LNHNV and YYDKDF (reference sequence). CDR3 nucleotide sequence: TGTGCCACCAGCAGGCAATTTAGCGGGGTTAGCACAGATACGCAGTATTTT. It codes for CATSRQFSGVSTDTQYF.

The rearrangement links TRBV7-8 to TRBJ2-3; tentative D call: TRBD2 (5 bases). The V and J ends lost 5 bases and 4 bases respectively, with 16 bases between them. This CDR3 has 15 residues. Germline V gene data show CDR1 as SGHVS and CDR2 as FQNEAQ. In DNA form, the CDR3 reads TGTGCCAGCAGCCCACGGGGAAGTGTGGCAGATACGCAGTATTTT. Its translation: CASSPRGSVADTQYF.